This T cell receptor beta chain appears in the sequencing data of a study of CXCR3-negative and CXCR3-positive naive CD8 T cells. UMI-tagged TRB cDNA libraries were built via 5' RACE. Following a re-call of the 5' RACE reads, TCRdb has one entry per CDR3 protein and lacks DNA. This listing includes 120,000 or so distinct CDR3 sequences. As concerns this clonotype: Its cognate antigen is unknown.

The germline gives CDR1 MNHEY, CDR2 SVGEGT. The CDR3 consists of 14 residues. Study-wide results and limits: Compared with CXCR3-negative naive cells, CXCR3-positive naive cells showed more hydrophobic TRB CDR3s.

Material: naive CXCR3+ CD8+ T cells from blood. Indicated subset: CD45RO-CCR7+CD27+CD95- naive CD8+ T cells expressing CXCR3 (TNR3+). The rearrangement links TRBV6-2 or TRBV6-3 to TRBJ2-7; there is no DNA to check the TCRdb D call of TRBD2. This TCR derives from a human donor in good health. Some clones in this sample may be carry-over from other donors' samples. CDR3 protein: CASSYMDFSYEQYF.